This T cell receptor beta chain is drawn from a study of T cells in women clearing cervical HPV infection. General study points: Associations may precede or follow infection; HPV-specific or memory T cells were not isolated.

Worth noting for this clone: Its antigen is still unknown. The read terminates 3 residues ahead of where the CDR3 ends, so the germline J gene completes it.

The method was immunoSEQ multiplex PCR; TCRdb's version includes in-frame clones alone and lacks a portion of them. The listing contains about 26,000 clones. CDR3 length equals 16 residues. Trimming stripped 6 bases from V and 8 bases from J, with 24 bases between. The germline V gene has CDR1 LNHDA and CDR2 SQIVND (reference sequence). This TCR was sampled from a woman aged 18 to 75 with a cervical HPV16 infection that either progressed to CIN3+ or cleared (not recorded which). The V call is TRBV19, the J call TRBJ2-3; weak D call: TRBD2 (7 bases). Sequencing was carried out using blood buffy coat. CDR3 DNA (partial): TGTGCCAGTAGCCAGGGATCGGGGGGCGCGGGGATTACG. This gives the protein CASSQGSGGAGIT. The full CDR3 is CASSQGSGGAGITQYF.